Included here is one TCR beta chain sequence, with context. The target antigen is unknown. Generated by immunoSEQ multiplex PCR, the TCRdb table keeps only in-frame clones and is missing some. The sample includes about 140,000 clones, around 90% of them seen just once. This specimen comes from a study of CD4+ T cells in melanoma. General study findings and limits: A reported correlation linked neoantigen-specific CD4+ T cells to CD8+, macrophage and B cell function. In melanoma, neoantigen-specific CD4+ T cells reportedly differed in differentiation state.

CDR1 SGHNT and CDR2 YENEEA come from the germline V gene. There are 13 residues in the CDR3. Germline trimming cut 5 bases from V and 6 bases from J; bases unmatched to any gene: 6. The gene calls are TRBV11-3 and TRBJ1-1; 7 bases align to TRBD1. The receptor was isolated from a human donor with melanoma. The CDR3 loop is CASSPTGEAEAFF. The DNA of the CDR3 is TGTGCCAGCAGCCCAACAGGGGAGGCTGAAGCTTTCTTT.